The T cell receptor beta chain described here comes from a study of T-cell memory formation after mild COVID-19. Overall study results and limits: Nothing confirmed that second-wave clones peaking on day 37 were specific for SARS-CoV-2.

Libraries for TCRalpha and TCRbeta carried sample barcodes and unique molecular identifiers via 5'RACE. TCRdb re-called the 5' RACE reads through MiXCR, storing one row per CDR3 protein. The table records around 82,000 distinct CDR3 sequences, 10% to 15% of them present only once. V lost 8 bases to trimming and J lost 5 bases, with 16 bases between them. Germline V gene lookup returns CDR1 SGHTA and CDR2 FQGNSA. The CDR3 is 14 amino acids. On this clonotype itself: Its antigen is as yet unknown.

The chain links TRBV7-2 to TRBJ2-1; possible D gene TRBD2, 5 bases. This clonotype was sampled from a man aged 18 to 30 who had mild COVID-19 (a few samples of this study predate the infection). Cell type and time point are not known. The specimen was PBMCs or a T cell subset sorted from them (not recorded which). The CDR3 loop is CASASGHANNEQFF. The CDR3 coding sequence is TGTGCCAGCGCAAGCGGCCACGCGAACAATGAGCAGTTCTTC.